This T cell receptor (beta chain) was captured in a study of T cells in narcolepsy. Looking at the study overall: Enrolled donors included narcolepsy type 1 or type 2 patients and healthy controls.

For this clone: As yet, its antigen is unknown.

Study-level results: Comparing one patient's CSF and blood CD4+ clonotypes highlighted HCRT- and TRIB2-specific autoreactive clonotypes. Reportedly, autoreactive clonotypes were serially detected in patients' blood but not controls'. No autoreactive T cell clone sequences appeared in some memory CD4+ repertoires.

Libraries were prepared by immunoSEQ multiplex PCR; TCRdb keeps only in-frame clonotypes and omits some of them. Among approximately 35,000 clones listed, around 80% were seen once. The germline gives CDR1 LGHNA, CDR2 YSLEER. The CDR3 consists of 16 residues. J was trimmed by 2 bases and V by 0 bases; bases with no gene match: 2. The clonotype comes from a human donor in good health. Material: memory (CD45RA-) CD4+ T cells from blood. The chain recombines TRBV4-3 with TRBJ2-3, with 10 bases fitting TRBD2. The DNA of the CDR3 is TGCGCCAGCAGCCAAGAGCTAGCGGGAGACACAGATACGCAGTATTTT. Protein sequence: CASSQELAGDTDTQYF.